What follows describes a single T cell receptor (beta chain). Its antigen specificity is not known. Base qualities were left out, and no much larger clone turns up one base away. The library was obtained by the immunoSEQ multiplex PCR assay. Here the immuneACCESS table is served through TCRdb, limited to in-frame sequences with V and J called. Missing clones are a known gap in these copies; in checked studies unresolved V genes cover under half, and the rest lacks a known reason. The table for this sample lists tens of thousands of clones; over 85% of them were counted only once. Less than 2% of the sample is held by the ten biggest clonotypes. The cysteine opens and the phenylalanine closes a CDR3 of 15 amino acids. Of all the DNA, just the CDR3 is kept, 45 bases in frame from base 1. CDR1 and CDR2, per the germline V gene, are MNHNS and SASEGT. Unmatched junction bases come to 9, with V trimmed by 7 bases and J by 3 bases.

The data were obtained in a study of T cell changes during pregnancy in multiple sclerosis (dated by TCRdb to between 2019 and 2020). With respect to the entire study: The study examined how the T cell repertoire changed over the course of pregnancy in women with multiple sclerosis.

The TCR originated in a female donor with multiple sclerosis, enrolled in a pregnancy study. This material consisted of peripheral blood, taken in the second trimester of pregnancy. The sequence links TRBV6-1 to TRBJ2-3; the junction holds 8 bases that match TRBD2. The DNA is TGTGCCAGCATCGCATCAGCGGGAGTTACAGATACGCAGTATTTT. Its coded protein is CASIASAGVTDTQYF.